This T cell receptor (beta chain) was obtained from a study of shared clonotypes between healthy human individuals. Study-level background: Researchers drew samples from a couple of women and a few men aged 18 to 49.

Among the donors, all were Caucasian adults who lived in Nashville, Tennessee. The CDR3 runs 11 residues. The V gene's germline CDR1 is LNHDA and CDR2 SQIVND (reference sequence). V was cut by 6 bases and J by 3 bases, with 3 bases left in between. Note on this clone: Its antigen is still unknown.

Libraries were prepared by immunoSEQ multiplex PCR; TCRdb keeps only in-frame clonotypes and omits some of them. The sample holds roughly 1,500,000 clones; nearly 99% are singletons and the top ten take 0.4% to 0.45%. Regarding the study as a whole: Estimated richness was generally greater in naive than memory subsets. Lower generation probabilities were found for non-shared clonotypes than for those shared by all four donors.

This chain connects TRBV19 to TRBJ2-1; D call uncertain. Specimen: naive CD4+ T cells sorted from blood. Subset reported: CD45RA+ positively selected. This TCR came from a man between 25 and 39 years old in good health. The CDR3 DNA reads TGTGCCAGTAGGTACTACAATGAGCAGTTCTTC. It yields the protein CASRYYNEQFF.